The text below deals with one TCR beta chain. The data are from a study of blood T cell repertoires in COVID-19. For the study at large: PBMCs, B-cell-depleted T cells, or T cells were the source of the cDNA or gDNA that made up the material.

Germline V gene data show CDR1 as LGHDT and CDR2 as YNNKEL (reference sequence). The CDR3 extends over 13 amino acids. V lost 0 bases, J lost 7 bases, and 9 bases lay in between. Clones were sequenced by immunoSEQ multiplex PCR, and TCRdb holds only the in-frame ones, with some missing. The sample records 100,000 to 150,000 clones, 70% to 90% being singletons. The TCR was taken from a middle-aged man with acute or convalescent COVID-19. The V call is TRBV3-1 (or the pseudogene TRBV3-2), the J call TRBJ1-1; D unresolved. Sequencing used peripheral blood. CDR3 in amino acids: CASSQDRRYEAFF. CDR3 in DNA: TGTGCCAGCAGCCAAGACCGCAGGTATGAAGCTTTCTTT.